This T cell receptor (beta chain) comes out of a study of T-cell memory formation after mild COVID-19. Study details: Clustering of TCRs was largely donor specific. Study-wide results and caveats: A subset of responding clones appeared in pre-infection memory, suggesting cross-reactive memory joined. CD4/CD8 balance characterized clones contracting day 15 to 85, and CD4+ skew characterized later expanders.

Germline CDR1 and CDR2: KGHSH and LQKENI. The CDR3 runs 15 residues. Trimming took 3 bases from V and 2 from J, leaving 11 bases between them. Many counts were recorded for this clonotype. What it binds is not known. UMIs and sample barcodes were carried by the TCR alpha and TCR beta cDNA libraries that 5'RACE produced using constant-segment primers. A single record per CDR3 protein comes from TCRdb applying MiXCR to the 5' RACE reads. The sample holds around 130,000 distinct CDR3 sequences; about 6% are singletons and the top ten take approximately 2%. The V and J genes are TRBV18 and TRBJ2-1; D gene uncertain. This TCR was sampled from an adult woman who had mild COVID-19 (a few samples of this study predate the infection). Cell type and time point are not known. The sequencing input was PBMCs or a T cell subset sorted from them (not recorded which). This CDR3 is CASSPDRGPYNEQFF. The CDR3 region has the DNA TGTGCCAGCTCACCGGATAGAGGTCCCTACAATGAGCAGTTCTTC.